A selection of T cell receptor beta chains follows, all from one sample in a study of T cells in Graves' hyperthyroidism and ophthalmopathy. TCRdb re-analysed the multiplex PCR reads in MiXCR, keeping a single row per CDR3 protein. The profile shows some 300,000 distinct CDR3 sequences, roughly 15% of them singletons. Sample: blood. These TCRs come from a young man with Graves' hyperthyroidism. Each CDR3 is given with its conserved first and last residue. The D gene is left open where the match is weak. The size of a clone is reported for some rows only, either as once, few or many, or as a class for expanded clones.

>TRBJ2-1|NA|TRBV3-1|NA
CASSQEGGLGFF
TGTGCCAGCAGCCAAGAAGGGGGGCTGGGGTTCTTC
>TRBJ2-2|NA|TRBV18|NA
CASSPQYAGELFF
TGTGCCAGCTCACCACAGTACGCCGGGGAGCTGTTTTTT
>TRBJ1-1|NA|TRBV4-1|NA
CASSQARVWGYTEAFF
TGCGCCAGCAGCCAAGCACGGGTATGGGGTTACACTGAAGCTTTCTTT
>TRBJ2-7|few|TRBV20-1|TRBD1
CSASEGAQEQYF
TGCAGTGCTAGTGAGGGGGCGCAAGAGCAGTACTTC
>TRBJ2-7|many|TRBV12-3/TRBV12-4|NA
CASSHRRALGGGEQYF
TGTGCCAGCAGCCATCGACGCGCCTTGGGGGGAGGTGAGCAGTACTTC
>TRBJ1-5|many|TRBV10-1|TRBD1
CASSEQGDNQPQHF
TGCGCCAGCAGCGAACAGGGGGACAATCAGCCCCAGCATTTT
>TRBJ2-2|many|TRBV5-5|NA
CASLHGTANTGELFF
TGTGCCAGCCTCCACGGGACCGCGAACACCGGGGAGCTGTTTTTT
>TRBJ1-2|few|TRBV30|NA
CAWSVGGLGGYTF
TGTGCCTGGAGTGTGGGGGGGCTCGGGGGCTACACCTTC
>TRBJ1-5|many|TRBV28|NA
CASSPGTDYSNQPQHF
TGTGCCAGCAGTCCAGGGACGGACTATAGCAATCAGCCCCAGCATTTT
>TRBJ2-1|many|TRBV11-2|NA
CASSKGLREQFF
TGTGCCAGCAGCAAAGGGTTACGTGAGCAGTTCTTC
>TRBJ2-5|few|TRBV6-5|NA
CASSYRGRGETQYF
TGTGCCAGCAGTTACAGGGGCCGTGGGGAGACCCAGTACTTC
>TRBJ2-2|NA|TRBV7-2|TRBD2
CASSLLAGGRTGELFF
TGTGCCAGCAGCTTACTGGCGGGAGGGCGCACCGGGGAGCTGTTTTTT
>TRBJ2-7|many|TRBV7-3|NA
CASSPGQRLYEQYF
TGTGCCAGCAGCCCGGGGCAGAGACTCTACGAGCAGTACTTC
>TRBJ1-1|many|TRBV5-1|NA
CASSLKGVEAFF
TGCGCCAGCAGCCTCAAGGGAGTAGAAGCTTTCTTT
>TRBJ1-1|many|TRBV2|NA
CASGQLYTEAFF
TGTGCCAGCGGACAGCTCTACACTGAAGCTTTCTTT
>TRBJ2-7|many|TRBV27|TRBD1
CASSLRPTGVVTYEQYF
TGTGCCAGCAGCCTCCGCCCAACAGGGGTTGTAACCTACGAGCAGTACTTC
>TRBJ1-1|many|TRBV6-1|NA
CASSSNRDDKAFF
TGTGCCAGCAGTTCAAACCGGGACGACAAAGCTTTCTTT
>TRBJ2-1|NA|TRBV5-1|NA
CASSPPRDEQFF
TGCGCCAGCAGCCCCCCGAGGGATGAGCAGTTCTTC
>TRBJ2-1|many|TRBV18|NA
CASSPPSRNEQFF
TGTGCCAGCTCACCACCGAGTCGTAATGAGCAGTTCTTC
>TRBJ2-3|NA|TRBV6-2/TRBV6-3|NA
CASSWGPRDTQYF
TGTGCCAGCAGTTGGGGACCTCGGGATACGCAGTATTTT
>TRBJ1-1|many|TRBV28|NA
CASSLNGARTEAFF
TGTGCCAGCAGTTTAAATGGGGCCAGGACTGAAGCTTTCTTT
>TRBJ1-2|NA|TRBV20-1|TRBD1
CSARDRAGGAGGYTF
TGCAGTGCTAGAGATCGGGCAGGGGGCGCAGGTGGCTACACCTTC
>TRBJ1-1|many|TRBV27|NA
CASSFRGFGTEAFF
TGTGCCAGCAGTTTCAGAGGTTTTGGGACTGAAGCTTTCTTT
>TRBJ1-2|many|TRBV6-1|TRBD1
CASTPGQGRYGYTF
TGTGCCAGCACACCGGGACAGGGTCGCTATGGCTACACCTTC
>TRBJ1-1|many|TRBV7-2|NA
CASSLESGPTEAFF
TGTGCCAGCAGCTTAGAATCCGGGCCCACTGAAGCTTTCTTT
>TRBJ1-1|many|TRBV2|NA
CASSGWENTEAFF
TGTGCCAGCAGCGGATGGGAGAACACTGAAGCTTTCTTT
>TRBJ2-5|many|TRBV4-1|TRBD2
CASSQEAGGVETQYF
TGCGCCAGCAGCCAAGAAGCGGGAGGCGTGGAGACCCAGTACTTC
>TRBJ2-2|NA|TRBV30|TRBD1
CAWSRGQGGAGELFF
TGTGCCTGGAGTAGGGGACAGGGTGGAGCCGGGGAGCTGTTTTTT
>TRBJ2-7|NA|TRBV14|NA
CASSQDRQGWSYEQYF
TGTGCCAGCAGCCAAGATAGGCAGGGCTGGTCCTACGAGCAGTACTTC
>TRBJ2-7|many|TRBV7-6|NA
CASSLLPYEQYF
TGTGCCAGCAGCTTACTACCCTACGAGCAGTACTTC
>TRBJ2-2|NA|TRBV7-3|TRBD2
CASSVAGASGELFF
TGTGCCAGCAGCGTAGCGGGAGCCTCCGGGGAGCTGTTTTTT
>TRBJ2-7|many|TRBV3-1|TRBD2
CASSQDHAAGGRDEQYF
TGTGCCAGCAGCCAAGATCACGCGGCGGGAGGGAGGGACGAGCAGTACTTC
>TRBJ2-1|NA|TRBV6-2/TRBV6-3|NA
CASSYPRDTRADEQFF
TGTGCCAGCAGTTACCCTCGGGACACCCGAGCGGATGAGCAGTTCTTC
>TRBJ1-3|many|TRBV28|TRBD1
CASSLTGFFSGNTIYF
TGTGCCAGCAGTTTGACAGGGTTCTTCTCTGGAAACACCATATATTTT
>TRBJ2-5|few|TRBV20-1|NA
CSASGVTEGETQYF
TGCAGTGCTAGCGGGGTAACTGAGGGAGAGACCCAGTACTTC
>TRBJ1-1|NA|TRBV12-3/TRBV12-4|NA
CASRPTATTEAFF
TGTGCCAGCAGACCGACAGCAACTACTGAAGCTTTCTTT
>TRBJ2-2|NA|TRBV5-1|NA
CASSLADLGGRAYTGELFF
TGCGCCAGCAGCTTGGCCGACCTGGGCGGGCGGGCCTACACCGGGGAGCTGTTTTTT
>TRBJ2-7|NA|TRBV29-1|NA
CSVEARYEQYF
TGCAGCGTTGAAGCAAGGTACGAGCAGTACTTC
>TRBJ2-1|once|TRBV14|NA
CASGKKGLGDNEQFF
TGTGCCAGCGGCAAAAAGGGACTGGGCGACAATGAGCAGTTCTTC
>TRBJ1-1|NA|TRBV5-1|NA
CASSPYLTDTEAFF
TGCGCCAGCAGCCCTTACTTAACAGATACTGAAGCTTTCTTT
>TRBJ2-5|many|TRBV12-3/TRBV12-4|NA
CASSLVGGGETQYF
TGTGCCAGCAGTTTAGTTGGAGGGGGGGAGACCCAGTACTTC